This T cell receptor beta chain originates from a study of cytomegalovirus exposure and HLA in healthy donors. 13 Jbeta primers and 60 Vbeta primers were used for the PCR. Generated by immunoSEQ multiplex PCR, the TCRdb table keeps only in-frame clones and is missing some. The table has over 75,000 clones, 60% to 85% seen once. Trimming at V came to 3 bases and at J to 1 base, leaving 8 bases not matched to a gene. Germline-derived CDR1 and CDR2 are KGHSH and LQKENI. There are 17 residues in the CDR3. What was sequenced was PBMCs. This receptor was identified in a man between 50 and 59 years old in good health and CMV-seropositive. V gene TRBV18 combines with J gene TRBJ1-1; 10 bases align to TRBD1. CDR3 sequence reads: CASSPRDRGIPNTEAFF. In nucleotides, the CDR3 is TGTGCCAGCTCACCCCGGGACAGGGGTATCCCGAACACTGAAGCTTTCTTT. The full variable domain, in which reference TRBV18 and TRBJ1-1 provide the parts outside the CDR3, is NAGVMQNPRHLVRRRGQEARLRCSPMKGHSHVYWYRQLPEEGLKFMVYLQKENIIDESGMPKERFSAEFPKEGPSILRIQQVVRGDSAAYFCASSPRDRGIPNTEAFFGQGTRLTVV.